This T cell receptor (beta chain) was sequenced during a study of blood T cells in healthy people across ages. Per the germline V gene, CDR1 is SGDLS and CDR2 is YYNGEE. Trimming cost V 6 bases and J 3 bases, with 16 bases left between them. The CDR3 covers 15 residues. Study-wide results and caveats: Aged donors had fewer naive CD4+ cells and lower diversity than long-lived donors.

Details on this clonotype: The antigen is undetermined.

PCR was performed a second time for roughly 7 to 12 cycles using a sample-barcoded 5' primer and a J-beta primer mix. TCRdb reprocessed the 5' RACE reads via MiXCR and lists one record per CDR3 protein. In the table there are about 640,000 distinct CDR3 sequences, roughly 58% of which are singletons. Sequencing input: blood. This receptor was identified in a man in his 60s in good health. The rearrangement joins TRBV9 to TRBJ2-1; tentative D call: TRBD1 (7 bases). CDR3 loop: CASNQGQGGYNEQFF. The CDR3 DNA reads TGTGCCAGCAACCAGGGTCAGGGGGGCTACAATGAGCAGTTCTTC.